This TCR beta chain was recovered during a study of T-cell memory formation after mild COVID-19. Study as a whole: Clusters of TCRs were largely donor specific. Study-wide results and caveats: The appearance of some responding clones in pre-infection memory suggested that cross-reactive memory joined.

One entry per CDR3 protein results from TCRdb running MiXCR on the 5' RACE reads. The repertoire holds 450,000 or so distinct CDR3 sequences, with 20% to 30% as singletons. Points on this clonotype: Its cognate antigen is unknown.

In germline, CDR1 is SGHAT, CDR2 FQDESV (reference sequence). CDR3 size: 14 residues. V was trimmed by 2 bases and J by 6 bases, leaving 14 bases between them. This chain connects TRBV11-1 to TRBJ2-7; no definite D call. The sequence was obtained from an adult woman who had mild COVID-19 (a few samples of this study predate the infection). Cell type and time point are not known. The sequenced sample consisted of PBMCs or a T cell subset sorted from them (not recorded which). The CDR3 sequence is CASSLFGVALEQYF. The DNA for the CDR3 is TGTGCCAGCAGCTTATTCGGTGTAGCTCTCGAGCAGTACTTC.